These 17 T cell receptor beta chains came from one sample sequenced in a study of CD8+ T cells in alopecia areata. This sample's treatment: oral pan-JAK inhibitor, 5-10 mg twice daily. RNA extraction and reverse transcription yielded cDNA as sequencing template. The method was immunoSEQ multiplex PCR; TCRdb's version includes in-frame clones alone and lacks a portion of them. The sample lists 200,000 or so clones; about three fifths were seen once. The sample in question was CD4+ T cells sorted from blood, obtained at week 24, from a patient treated with tofacitinib. Receptor source: a human donor with alopecia areata.

The chain combines TRBV5-6 with TRBJ1-5; D is uncertain. CDR1 is SGHDT and CDR2 is YYEEEE in the germline V gene. The V end lost 3 bases, the J end lost 4 bases, and 11 bases lay between the germline ends. The CDR3 has 14 amino acids. CDR3 coding DNA: TGTGCCAGCAGCTCGACCAAAGGAAATCAGCCCCAGCATTTT. Translation gives CASSSTKGNQPQHF.

The rearrangement joins TRBV9 to TRBJ2-1, with a tentative D call TRBD2 (5 bases). Trimming removed 0 bases at V and 0 bases at J, with 7 bases between. CDR1 SGDLS and CDR2 YYNGEE come from the germline V gene. This CDR3 contains 15 residues. CDR3 DNA sequence: TGTGCCAGCAGCGTAGGCCGGGGCTCCTACAATGAGCAGTTCTTC. Residues: CASSVGRGSYNEQFF.

The rearrangement joins TRBV29-1 to TRBJ1-1, with 9 bases matching TRBD1. CDR3 length: 12 residues. Trimming took 4 bases from V and 6 from J; bases not matched to a gene: 3. Looked up from germline, CDR1 is SQVTM and CDR2 is ANQGSEA. The CDR3 DNA is TGCAGCGTTGGGGACAGGGTCGCTGAAGCTTTCTTT. Translating gives CSVGDRVAEAFF. The full variable domain, in which reference TRBV29-1 and TRBJ1-1 provide the parts outside the CDR3, is SAVISQKPSRDICQRGTSLTIQCQVDSQVTMMFWYRQQPGQSLTLIATANQGSEATYESGFVIDKFPISRPNLTFSTLTVSNMSPEDSSIYLCSVGDRVAEAFFGQGTRLTVV.

The chain employs TRBV11-1 and TRBJ2-2, with 8 bases matching TRBD1. The length of the CDR3 is 17 residues. V lost 5 bases to trimming and J lost 1 base; unmatched junction nucleotides: 9. Germline CDR1 is SGHAT and CDR2 is FQDESV (reference sequence). CDR3 sequence (DNA): TGTGCCAGCAGCCCTCACCTAGGACAGGGGAACACCGGGGAGCTGTTTTTT. Translation: CASSPHLGQGNTGELFF.

A few counts support this clone. Other nucleotide sequences in the sample specify the same CDR3. The chain carries TRBV29-1 and TRBJ2-3, with 8 nucleotides matching TRBD1. The germline CDR1 and CDR2 sequences are SQVTM and ANQGSEA. The CDR3 is 13 residues long. Trimming removed 3 bases from V and 2 bases from J; junction bases left unmatched: 1. The CDR3 region has the DNA TGCAGCGTTGACAGGGGGCTCACAGATACGCAGTATTTT. This translates into CSVDRGLTDTQYF.

J is TRBJ2-7 and V is TRBV9; 11 nucleotides align to TRBD2. Trimming took 4 bases from V and 3 from J; bases not matched to a gene: 18. CDR1 is SGDLS and CDR2 is YYNGEE in the germline V gene. This CDR3 is built from 19 residues. The CDR3 sequence: CASSPLKVAGGLVHYEQYF. CDR3 DNA sequence: TGTGCCAGCAGCCCTCTCAAGGTAGCGGGAGGGCTCGTTCACTACGAGCAGTACTTC. The full variable domain, in which reference TRBV9 and TRBJ2-7 provide the parts outside the CDR3, is DSGVTQTPKHLITATGQRVTLRCSPRSGDLSVYWYQQSLDQGLQFLIQYYNGEERAKGNILERFSAQQFPDLHSELNLSSLELGDSALYFCASSPLKVAGGLVHYEQYFGPGTRLTVT.

The chain carries TRBV7-2 and TRBJ2-3, with D possibly TRBD2 on 5 matching bases. V dropped 2 bases and J dropped 0 bases, with 12 bases sitting between them. Germline CDR1 and CDR2: SGHTA and FQGNSA. CDR3 size: 16 residues. CDR3 sequence reads: CASSLLGSFSTDTQYF. Written as DNA, the CDR3 is TGTGCCAGCAGCTTATTGGGGAGCTTCAGCACAGATACGCAGTATTTT.

This clone was recorded only once. Mismatch with germline at one junction end may stem from a read error. The chain couples TRBV11-2 to TRBJ1-2; a weak D match, TRBD1 (5 bases). Looked up from germline, CDR1 is SGHAT and CDR2 is FQNNGV. This CDR3 comprises 12 residues. Here the CDR3 reads CASSLMGDGAHF. CDR3 bases: TGTGCCAGCAGCTTAATGGGGGACGGTGCCCATTTC.

Comment on this clone: The sample contains more than one DNA sequence encoding this CDR3. V and J are TRBV5-4 and TRBJ2-5; 7 bases map to TRBD1. This CDR3 has 15 residues. The germline gives CDR1 SGHNT, CDR2 YYREEE (reference sequence). Unmatched junction bases numbered 4, after V lost 0 bases and J lost 2 bases. The CDR3 is CASSLAGTVQETQYF. The CDR3 nucleotides are TGTGCCAGCAGCTTGGCCGGGACAGTACAAGAGACCCAGTACTTC.

This clone turned up a few times. The chain combines TRBV5-1 with TRBJ2-7, with 12 bases that match TRBD2. The J segment lost 2 bases and the V segment lost 4 bases, leaving 16 bases of the junction unmatched. The germline V gene encodes CDR1 SGHRS and CDR2 YFSETQ. This CDR3 comprises 19 residues. CDR3 protein: CASSRREGRRTSGTYEQYF. As DNA, the CDR3 is TGCGCCAGCAGCCGCCGGGAAGGAAGGCGGACTAGCGGGACCTACGAGCAGTACTTC.

This clone was counted a single time. The rearrangement uses TRBV4-1 and TRBJ2-5; tentative D call: TRBD2 (6 bases). The CDR3 contains 14 residues. V was clipped by 0 bases and J by 4 bases, with 9 bases between them. Germline V gene lookup returns CDR1 MGHRA and CDR2 YSYEKL. CDR3 loop: CASSQDWRGETQYF. The CDR3 bases are TGCGCCAGCAGCCAAGATTGGCGGGGAGAGACCCAGTACTTC.

This clone has more than one count but fewer than ten. This rearrangement joins TRBV7-3 to TRBJ2-5; 9 bases fit TRBD2. Germline V gene sequence: CDR1 SGHTA, CDR2 FQGTGA. After removal of 5 bases from V and 5 bases from J, the junction contained 9 bases not matched to a gene. The CDR3 contains 15 residues. CDR3 region: CASSLDGLASETQYF. CDR3 nucleotides: TGTGCCAGCAGCCTGGATGGACTAGCGTCGGAGACCCAGTACTTC.

This chain joins TRBV6-6 and TRBJ2-5, with D perhaps given as TRBD1 or TRBD2 (6 bases each). The V end lost 6 bases, the J end lost 4 bases, and 12 bases lay between the germline ends. Germline V gives CDR1 MNHNY, CDR2 SVGAGI (reference sequence). The CDR3 consists of 13 residues. For the CDR3, the DNA is TGTGCCAGCAGGACAGGAGGGGTAGAGACCCAGTACTTC. Its protein product is CASRTGGVETQYF.

This chain links TRBV6-5 with TRBJ2-7; D possibly corresponds to TRBD1 (6 bases). Trimming took off 0 bases at V and 4 bases at J, with 10 bases between the two ends. The CDR3 spans 14 residues. Germline CDR1 MNHEY, CDR2 SVGAGI. Here the CDR3 DNA reads TGTGCCAGCAGTTACTCATTGGACAGTTACGAGCAGTACTTC. This encodes CASSYSLDSYEQYF.

Only one count was recorded for this clone. The rearrangement joins TRBV18 to TRBJ2-7; D is unresolved. This CDR3 spans 14 amino acids. Germline-derived CDR1 and CDR2 are KGHSH and LQKENI. Trimming pared 3 bases from V and 4 bases from J, leaving 13 bases between. CDR3 residues: CASSPGSHPYEQYF. The CDR3 bases are TGTGCCAGCTCACCGGGATCCCACCCTTACGAGCAGTACTTC.

This chain links TRBV29-1 with TRBJ1-2; 7 bases are a match to TRBD1. V shed 6 bases, J shed 5 bases, and the junction held 9 bases outside the gene matches. Germline CDR1 and CDR2: SQVTM and ANQGSEA. This CDR3 is 13 amino acids long. CDR3 DNA: TGCAGCGTGGGCTCGGAGGGGGCATATGGCTACACCTTC. Its translation: CSVGSEGAYGYTF.

The chain carries TRBV25-1 and TRBJ2-1; TRBD1 matches 7 bases. This CDR3 is 17 amino acids long. J gave up 8 bases and V 4 bases, and 17 bases lay outside the gene matches. The germline CDR1 and CDR2 sequences are MGHDK and SYGVNS. DNA of the CDR3: TGTGCCAGCAGTGGCTTGGGTAGGGGGCGCCCCAGGGATGAGCAGTTCTTC. This translates into CASSGLGRGRPRDEQFF.